These T cell receptor beta chains were read from a single sample in a study of cytomegalovirus exposure and HLA in healthy donors. Using immunoSEQ multiplex PCR, the repertoire was profiled, and TCRdb retains in-frame clones only, with some absent. The data contain over 150,000 clones, about 75% of them seen just once; the ten biggest clones take up 4% to 5.5%. Sequenced input: PBMCs. These receptors all come from a male donor in good health and CMV-seronegative. CDR3s include the opening cysteine and the closing phenylalanine or tryptophan. A D gene is named only where the DNA matches it firmly. Clone size appears in some rows only: once, few, many, or a class for an expanded clone.

j_call v_call clone_size d_call cdr3_length cdr3_nt cdr3_aa
TRBJ2-7 TRBV28 once TRBD2 16 TGTGCCAGCAGCCCTGGACTAGCGGGAGTTCAGTACGAGCAGTACTTC CASSPGLAGVQYEQYF
TRBJ2-5 TRBV4-2 . . 14 TGTGCCAGCAGCCGGGGACAAATACAAGAGACCCAGTACTTC CASSRGQIQETQYF
TRBJ2-7 TRBV5-1 once TRBD1 14 TGCGCCAGCAGCAGCCGGGACAGGGTCTACGAGCAGTACTTC CASSSRDRVYEQYF
TRBJ2-2 TRBV6-1 . . 14 TGTGCCAGCAGGGCGCAGGCTAACACCGGGGAGCTGTTTTTT CASRAQANTGELFF
TRBJ1-1 TRBV7-6 . . 13 TGTGCCAGCAGCTTAAATTCGGTCGGTGAAGCTTTCTTT CASSLNSVGEAFF
TRBJ1-1 TRBV7-3 . . 15 TGTGCCAGCAGCTCGCATGCGACAGGGAACACTGAAGCTTTCTTT CASSSHATGNTEAFF
TRBJ1-6 TRBV6-5 . . 15 TGTGCCAGCAGTTACGAACTCTGGAGTAATTCACCCCTCCACTTT CASSYELWSNSPLHF
TRBJ2-3 TRBV30 . . 12 TGTGCCTGGACCCCGGGCACAGATACGCAGTATTTT CAWTPGTDTQYF
TRBJ2-1 TRBV6-5 . . 14 TGTGCCAGCAGTTACTTGACGGGATACAATGAGCAGTTCTTC CASSYLTGYNEQFF
TRBJ2-2 TRBV28 . . 17 TGTGCCAGCAGTTTGGCGGGGGCGAGAGTGGGCACCGGGGAGCTGTTTTTT CASSLAGARVGTGELFF
TRBJ2-5 TRBV28 . . 11 TGTGCCAGCAGTTTTTCGGAGACCCAGTACTTC CASSFSETQYF
TRBJ2-7 TRBV6-6 few TRBD2 15 TGTGCCAGCGGCCCCCGTGATAGCGGGAGGTACGAGCAGTACTTC CASGPRDSGRYEQYF
TRBJ2-7 TRBV29-1 . TRBD1 12 TGCAGCGTCATAGACAGGGCCCACGAGCAGTACTTC CSVIDRAHEQYF
TRBJ1-5 TRBV5-5 . . 13 TGTGCCAGCAGCTTGGGCCAGAATCAGCCCCAGCATTTT CASSLGQNQPQHF
TRBJ2-7 TRBV27 . . 15 TGTGCCAGCAGTTTCGGCGGGGTCCCCTCCTACGAGCAGTACTTC CASSFGGVPSYEQYF
TRBJ2-3 TRBV2 few . 15 TGTGCCAGCAGTGATGGAGCGGGCCAAACAGATACGCAGTATTTT CASSDGAGQTDTQYF
TRBJ2-7 TRBV13 . TRBD2 15 TGTGCCAGCAGCTCAAACCGACTAGCGGGTTACGAGCAGTACTTC CASSSNRLAGYEQYF
TRBJ2-7 TRBV5-1 . . 16 TGCGCCAGCAGCGGAGGTGTTCCGGTTGATCTCCACGAGCAGTACTTC CASSGGVPVDLHEQYF
TRBJ1-1 TRBV2 . . 14 TGTGCCAGCAGTGAAGCGCCACAGGTAAATGAAGCTTTCTTT CASSEAPQVNEAFF
TRBJ2-6 TRBV7-8 . TRBD2 18 TGTGCCAGCAGCTTGGGACTAGCGGGGGGGCCTGGGGCCAACGTCCTGACTTTC CASSLGLAGGPGANVLTF
TRBJ1-1 TRBV18 . . 16 TGTGCCAGCTCACCTTTGGGCGCAGGGGTAGACACTGAAGCTTTCTTT CASSPLGAGVDTEAFF
TRBJ1-3 TRBV7-9 . . 12 TGTGCCAGCAGCCCGCGTGGAAACACCATATATTTT CASSPRGNTIYF
TRBJ2-2 TRBV9 few TRBD1 15 TGTGCCAGCAGCGTAGAGCAGGGGGCGTCCGGGGAGCTGTTTTTT CASSVEQGASGELFF
TRBJ2-5 TRBV7-9 . TRBD2 16 TGTGCCAGCGGCATGGGACTAGCTCTGAATCAAGAGACCCAGTACTTC CASGMGLALNQETQYF
TRBJ2-5 TRBV5-1 few TRBD2 15 TGCGCCAGCAGCTTGCAGCCAGCGGGGTCGGAGACCCAGTACTTC CASSLQPAGSETQYF
TRBJ1-4 TRBV7-2 . TRBD1 15 TGTGCCAGCAGCCCGCGACAGGGGGCTGGGGAAAAACTGTTTTTT CASSPRQGAGEKLFF
TRBJ2-2 TRBV5-1 . . 16 TGCGCCAGCAGCTTGGGCGGGACAGCGAACACCGGGGAGCTGTTTTTT CASSLGGTANTGELFF
TRBJ2-2 TRBV2 . TRBD2 14 TGTGCCAGCACCGGGACTACCACTACCGGGGAGCTGTTTTTT CASTGTTTTGELFF
TRBJ1-5 TRBV27 few . 15 TGTGCCAGCAGTACCGGGACATATAGCAATCAGCCCCAGCATTTT CASSTGTYSNQPQHF
TRBJ1-1 TRBV19 . TRBD1 13 TGTGCCAGTAGTATAGGACAGGGGCGAGGAGCTTTCTTT CASSIGQGRGAFF
TRBJ2-1 TRBV9 . . 15 TGTGCCAGCAGCGTAGGGCAAGCAGGATACAATGAGCAGTTCTTC CASSVGQAGYNEQFF
TRBJ2-6 TRBV7-3 once . 15 TGTGCCAGCAGCCTATCACTCACTGGGGCCAACGTCCTGACTTTC CASSLSLTGANVLTF
TRBJ2-2 TRBV27 once . 13 TGTGCCAGCAGTCAGCGACAGGTCGGGGAGCTGTTTTTT CASSQRQVGELFF
TRBJ1-1 TRBV7-9 . . 15 TGTGCCAGCAGCTTAGCGGGAAGGGGGGGCACTGAAGCTTTCTTT CASSLAGRGGTEAFF
TRBJ2-7 TRBV7-2 . . 12 TGTGCCAGCAGCTCCCGGGGGAACGAGCAGTACTTC CASSSRGNEQYF
TRBJ1-1 TRBV7-3 . TRBD1 15 TGTGCCAGCAGCCTCATGGGACAGGGGAACACTGAAGCTTTCTTT CASSLMGQGNTEAFF
TRBJ1-1 TRBV11-3 . TRBD1 14 TGTGCCAGCAGTTCGACAGGGAGCTACACTGAAGCTTTCTTT CASSSTGSYTEAFF